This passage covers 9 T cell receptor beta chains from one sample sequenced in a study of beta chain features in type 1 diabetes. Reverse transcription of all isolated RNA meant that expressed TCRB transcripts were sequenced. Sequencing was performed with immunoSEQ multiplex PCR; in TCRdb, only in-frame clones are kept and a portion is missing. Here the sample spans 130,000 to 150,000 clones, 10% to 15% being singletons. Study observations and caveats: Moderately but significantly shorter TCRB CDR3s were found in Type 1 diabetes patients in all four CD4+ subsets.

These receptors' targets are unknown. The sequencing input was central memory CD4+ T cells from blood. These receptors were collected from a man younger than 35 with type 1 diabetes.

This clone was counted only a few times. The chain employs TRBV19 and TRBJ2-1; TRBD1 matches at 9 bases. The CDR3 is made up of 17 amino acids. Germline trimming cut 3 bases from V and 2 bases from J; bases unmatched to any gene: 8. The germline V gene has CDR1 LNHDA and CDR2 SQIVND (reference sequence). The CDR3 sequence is CASSIHRDRDTYNEQFF. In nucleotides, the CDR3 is TGTGCCAGTAGTATCCATCGGGACAGGGATACCTACAATGAGCAGTTCTTC.

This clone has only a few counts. CDR3 coding DNA: TGTGCCAGCATTAGCGGTTCTTTCATGAACACTGAAGCTTTCTTT. Translated, it gives CASISGSFMNTEAFF. The J gene is TRBJ1-1, the V gene TRBV27; D is unclear. The CDR3 runs 15 residues. Trimming removed 7 bases at V and 0 bases at J, with 15 bases between. Germline V gene sequence: CDR1 MNHEY, CDR2 SMNVEV (reference sequence).

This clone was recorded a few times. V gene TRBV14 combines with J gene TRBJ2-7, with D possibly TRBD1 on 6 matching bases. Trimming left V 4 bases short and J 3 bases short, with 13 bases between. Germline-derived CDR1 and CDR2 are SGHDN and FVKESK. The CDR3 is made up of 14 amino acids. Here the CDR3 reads CASSRFGQYYEQYF. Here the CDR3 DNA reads TGTGCCAGCAGCCGTTTTGGACAGTACTACGAGCAGTACTTC. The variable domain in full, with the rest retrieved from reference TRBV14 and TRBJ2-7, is EAGVTQFPSHSVIEKGQTVTLRCDPISGHDNLYWYRRVMGKEIKFLLHFVKESKQDESGMPNNRFLAERTGGTYSTLKVQPAELEDSGVYFCASSRFGQYYEQYFGPGTRLTVT.

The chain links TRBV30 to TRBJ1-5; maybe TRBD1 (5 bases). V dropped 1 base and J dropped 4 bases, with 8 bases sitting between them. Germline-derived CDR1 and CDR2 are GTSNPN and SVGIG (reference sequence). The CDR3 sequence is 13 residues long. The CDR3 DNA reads TGTGCCTGGAGTGCCCAGGGTAATCAGCCCCAGCATTTT. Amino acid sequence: CAWSAQGNQPQHF. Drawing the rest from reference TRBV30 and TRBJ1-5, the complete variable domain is SQTIHQWPATLVQPVGSPLSLECTVEGTSNPNLYWYRQAAGRGLQLLFYSVGIGQISSEVPQNLSASRPQDRQFILSSKKLLLSDSGFYLCAWSAQGNQPQHFGDGTRLSIL.

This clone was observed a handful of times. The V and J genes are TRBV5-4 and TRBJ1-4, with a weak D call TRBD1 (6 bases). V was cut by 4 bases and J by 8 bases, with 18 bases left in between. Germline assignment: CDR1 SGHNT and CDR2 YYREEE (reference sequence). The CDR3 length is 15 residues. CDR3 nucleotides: TGTGCCAGCAGCCAAGACCGGGACATCGGAGAAAAACTGTTTTTT. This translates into CASSQDRDIGEKLFF.

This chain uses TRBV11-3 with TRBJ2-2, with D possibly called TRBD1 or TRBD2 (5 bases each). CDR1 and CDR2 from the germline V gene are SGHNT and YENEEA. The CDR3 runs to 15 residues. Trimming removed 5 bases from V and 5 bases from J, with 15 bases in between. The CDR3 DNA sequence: TGTGCCAGCAGCCCCCCGAGGGGAATAACCGGGGAGCTGTTTTTT. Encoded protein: CASSPPRGITGELFF.

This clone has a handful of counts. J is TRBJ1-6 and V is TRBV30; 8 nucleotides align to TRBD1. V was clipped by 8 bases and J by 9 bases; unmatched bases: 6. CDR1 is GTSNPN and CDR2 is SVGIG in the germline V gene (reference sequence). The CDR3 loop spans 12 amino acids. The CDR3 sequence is CAAGQGTSPLHF. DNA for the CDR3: TGTGCCGCAGGACAGGGCACTTCACCCCTCCACTTT.

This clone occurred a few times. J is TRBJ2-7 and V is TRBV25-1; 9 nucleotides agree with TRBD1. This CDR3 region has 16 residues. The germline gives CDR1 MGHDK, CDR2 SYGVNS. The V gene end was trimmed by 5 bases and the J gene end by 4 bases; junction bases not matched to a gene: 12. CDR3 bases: TGTGCCAGCAGTTCCTCGACCGGGACAGGGCCTTACGAGCAGTACTTC. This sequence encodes CASSSSTGTGPYEQYF.

The CDR3 reads CASSDSMAGGTDTQYF. CDR3 bases: TGTGCCAGCAGTGACTCGATGGCGGGGGGCACAGATACGCAGTATTTT. This sequence joins TRBV6-4 and TRBJ2-3; 7 nucleotides align to TRBD2. V gave up 0 bases and J gave up 1 base; unmatched junction bases: 4. Germline V gene lookup returns CDR1 MRHNA and CDR2 SNTAGT. The CDR3 covers 16 residues.